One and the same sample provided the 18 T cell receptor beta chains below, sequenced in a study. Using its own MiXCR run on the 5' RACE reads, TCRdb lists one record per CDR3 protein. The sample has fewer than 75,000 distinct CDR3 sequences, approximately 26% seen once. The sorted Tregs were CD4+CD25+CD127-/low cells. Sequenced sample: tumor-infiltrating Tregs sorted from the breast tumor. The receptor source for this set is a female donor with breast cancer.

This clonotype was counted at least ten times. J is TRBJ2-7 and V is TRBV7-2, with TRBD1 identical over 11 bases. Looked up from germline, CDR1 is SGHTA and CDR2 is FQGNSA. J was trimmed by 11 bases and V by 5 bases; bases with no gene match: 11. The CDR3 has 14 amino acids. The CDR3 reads CASSIGQGASPEYF. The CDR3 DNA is TGTGCCAGCAGCATCGGACAGGGGGCATCCCCAGAGTACTTC.

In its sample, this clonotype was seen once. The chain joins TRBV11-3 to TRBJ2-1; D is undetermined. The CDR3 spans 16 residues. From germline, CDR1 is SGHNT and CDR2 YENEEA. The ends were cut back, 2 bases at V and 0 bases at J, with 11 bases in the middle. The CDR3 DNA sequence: TGTGCCAGCAGCTTAAGCGCGGTCTTCTCCTACAATGAGCAGTTCTTC. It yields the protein CASSLSAVFSYNEQFF.

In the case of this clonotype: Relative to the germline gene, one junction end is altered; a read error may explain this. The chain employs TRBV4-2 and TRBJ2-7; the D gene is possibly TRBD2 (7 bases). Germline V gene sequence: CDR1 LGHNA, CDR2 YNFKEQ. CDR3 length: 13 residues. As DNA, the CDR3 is TGTGCCAGCAGCCAGGTTCCGGGGGGCGAGCAGTGCTTC. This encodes CASSQVPGGEQCF.

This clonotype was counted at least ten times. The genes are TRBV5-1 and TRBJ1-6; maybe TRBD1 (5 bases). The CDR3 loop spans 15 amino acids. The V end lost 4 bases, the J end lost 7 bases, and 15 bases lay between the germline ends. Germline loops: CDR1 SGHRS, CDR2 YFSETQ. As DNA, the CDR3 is TGCGCCAGCAGCGGGGACCCTCAAGGAAATTCACCCCTCCACTTT. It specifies CASSGDPQGNSPLHF.

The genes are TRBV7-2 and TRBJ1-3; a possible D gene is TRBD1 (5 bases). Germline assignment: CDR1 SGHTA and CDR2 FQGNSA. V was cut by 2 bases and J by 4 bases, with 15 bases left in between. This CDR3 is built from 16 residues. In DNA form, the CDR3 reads TGTGCCAGCAGCTTATCGGTTGGGGGTTCCGGAAACACCATATATTTT. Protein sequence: CASSLSVGGSGNTIYF.

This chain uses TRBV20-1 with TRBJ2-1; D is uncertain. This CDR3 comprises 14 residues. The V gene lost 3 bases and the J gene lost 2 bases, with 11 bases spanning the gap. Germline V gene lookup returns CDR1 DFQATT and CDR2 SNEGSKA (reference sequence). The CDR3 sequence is CSARRPDTYNEQFF. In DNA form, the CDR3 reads TGCAGTGCTAGGAGGCCCGACACCTACAATGAGCAGTTCTTC.

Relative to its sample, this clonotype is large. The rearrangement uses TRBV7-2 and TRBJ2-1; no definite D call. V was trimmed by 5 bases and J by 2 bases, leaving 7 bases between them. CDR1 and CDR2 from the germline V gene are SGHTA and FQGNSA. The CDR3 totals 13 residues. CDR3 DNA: TGTGCCAGCAGCACCAACACCTACAATGAGCAGTTCTTC. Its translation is CASSTNTYNEQFF.

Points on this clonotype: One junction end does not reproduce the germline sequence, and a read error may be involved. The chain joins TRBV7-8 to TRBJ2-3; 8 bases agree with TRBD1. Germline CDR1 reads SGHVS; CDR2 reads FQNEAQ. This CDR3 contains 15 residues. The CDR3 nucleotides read TGTGCCAGCAGCCTCGCGACCACAGGGACAGGTACGCAGTATTTT. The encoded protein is CASSLATTGTGTQYF.

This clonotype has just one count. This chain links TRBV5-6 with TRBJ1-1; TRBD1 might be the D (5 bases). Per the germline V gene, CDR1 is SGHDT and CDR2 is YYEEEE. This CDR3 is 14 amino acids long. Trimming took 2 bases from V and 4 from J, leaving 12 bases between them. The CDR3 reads CASSFRDGTTEAFF. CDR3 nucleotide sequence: TGTGCCAGCAGCTTCCGGGACGGGACCACTGAAGCTTTCTTT.

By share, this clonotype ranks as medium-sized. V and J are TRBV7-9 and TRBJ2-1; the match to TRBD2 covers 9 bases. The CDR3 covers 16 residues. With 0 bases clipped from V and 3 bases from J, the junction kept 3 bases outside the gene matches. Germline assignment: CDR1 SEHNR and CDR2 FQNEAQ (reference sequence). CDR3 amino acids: CASSLALAGSYNEQFF. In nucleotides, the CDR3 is TGTGCCAGCAGCTTAGCGCTAGCGGGAAGCTACAATGAGCAGTTCTTC.

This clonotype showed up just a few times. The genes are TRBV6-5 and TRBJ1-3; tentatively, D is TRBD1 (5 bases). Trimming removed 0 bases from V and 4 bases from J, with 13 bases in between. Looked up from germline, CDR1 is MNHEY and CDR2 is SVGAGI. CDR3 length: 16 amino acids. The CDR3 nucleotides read TGTGCCAGCAGTTACTCGATCGCCGGGGGAGGAAACACCATATATTTT. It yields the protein CASSYSIAGGGNTIYF.

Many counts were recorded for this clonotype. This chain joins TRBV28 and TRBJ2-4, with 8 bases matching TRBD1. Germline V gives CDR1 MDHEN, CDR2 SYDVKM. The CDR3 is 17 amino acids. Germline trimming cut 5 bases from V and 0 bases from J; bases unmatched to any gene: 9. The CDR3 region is CASSPSGQGLAKNIQYF. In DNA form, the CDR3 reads TGTGCCAGCAGTCCCTCCGGACAGGGACTAGCCAAAAACATTCAGTACTTC.

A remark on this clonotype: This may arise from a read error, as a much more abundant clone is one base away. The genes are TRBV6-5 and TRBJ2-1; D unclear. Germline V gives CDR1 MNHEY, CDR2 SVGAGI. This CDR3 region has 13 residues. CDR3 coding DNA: TGTGCCAGCAGTTACAAGCGTCGCAATGAGCGGTTCTTC. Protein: CASSYKRRNERFF.

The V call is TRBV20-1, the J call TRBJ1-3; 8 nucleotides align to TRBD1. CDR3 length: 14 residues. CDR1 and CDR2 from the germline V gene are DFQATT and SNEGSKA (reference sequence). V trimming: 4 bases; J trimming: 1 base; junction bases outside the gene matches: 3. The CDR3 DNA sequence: TGCAGTGCTACTACAGGGGGTTCTGGAAACACCATATATTTT. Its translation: CSATTGGSGNTIYF.

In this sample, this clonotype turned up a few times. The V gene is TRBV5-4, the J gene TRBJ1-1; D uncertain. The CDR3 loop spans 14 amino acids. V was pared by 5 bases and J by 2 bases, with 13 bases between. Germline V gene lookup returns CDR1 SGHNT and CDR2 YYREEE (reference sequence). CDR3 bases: TGTGCCAGCAGTTCGCTGACAAGAAACACTGAAGCTTTCTTT. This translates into CASSSLTRNTEAFF.

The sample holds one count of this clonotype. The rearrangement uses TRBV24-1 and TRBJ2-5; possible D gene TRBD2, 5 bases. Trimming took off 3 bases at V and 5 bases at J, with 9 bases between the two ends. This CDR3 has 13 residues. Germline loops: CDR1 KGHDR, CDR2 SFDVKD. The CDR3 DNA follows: TGTGCCACCAGTGATCCAGCGGTGGAGACCCAGTACTTC. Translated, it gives CATSDPAVETQYF.

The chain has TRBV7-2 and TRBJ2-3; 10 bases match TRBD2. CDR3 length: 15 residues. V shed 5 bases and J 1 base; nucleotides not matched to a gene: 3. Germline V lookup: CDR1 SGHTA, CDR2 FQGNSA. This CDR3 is CASSHGLAGTDTQYF. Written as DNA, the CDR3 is TGTGCCAGCAGCCACGGACTAGCGGGCACAGATACGCAGTATTTT.

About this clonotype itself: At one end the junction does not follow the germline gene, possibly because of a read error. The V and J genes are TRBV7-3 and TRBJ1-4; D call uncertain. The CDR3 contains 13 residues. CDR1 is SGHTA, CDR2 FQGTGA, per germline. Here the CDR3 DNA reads TGTACCAGCGCTCAGGCTATTAATGAAAAACTGTTTTTT. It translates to CTSAQAINEKLFF.